Shown below are 4 T cell receptor beta chains from a single sample sequenced in a study of radiotherapy plus CTLA-4 blockade in lung cancer (dated by TCRdb to 2017 to 2018). Library generation was performed with the immunoSEQ multiplex PCR assay. TCRdb retrieved this table from immuneACCESS and kept in-frame rearrangements only. Not all clones are present; in checked studies, unresolved V genes account for under half, and no reason is known for the remainder. In all, the sample holds about 18,000 clones, and roughly 82% of those were seen once. The top ten clones comprise 23% of the sample. Material: peripheral blood, obtained from a patient treated with radiotherapy plus ipilimumab. The source is a human donor with non-small cell lung cancer whose response to radiotherapy plus ipilimumab could not be evaluated.

This chain connects TRBV4-1 to TRBJ2-3; 8 bases are shared with TRBD1. Germline assignment: CDR1 MGHRA and CDR2 YSYEKL. This CDR3 is built from 15 residues. V dropped 2 bases and J dropped 4; count of bases not matched to a gene: 5. The CDR3 coding sequence is TGCGCCAGCAGCCAACGGACAGGGACGGCAGATACGCAGTATTTT. This translates into CASSQRTGTADTQYF.

This clone was counted a few times. CDR3 loop: CASSPTGGWNEQFF. CDR3 DNA: TGTGCCAGCAGCCCAACAGGGGGCTGGAATGAGCAGTTCTTC. The J gene is TRBJ2-1, the V gene TRBV2; 9 bases align to TRBD1. The J segment lost 7 bases and the V segment lost 6 bases, leaving 7 bases of the junction unmatched. Germline-derived CDR1 and CDR2 are SNHLY and FYNNEI. The CDR3 is 14 residues long.

V gene TRBV7-8 combines with J gene TRBJ1-1, with D perhaps TRBD1 (5 bases). CDR1 and CDR2 from the germline V gene are SGHVS and FQNEAQ. Trimming cost V 8 bases and J 2 bases, with 15 bases left between them. This CDR3 has 14 residues. CDR3 sequence (DNA): TGTGCCAGCGCTGACAGTCGCCGTAACACTGAAGCTTTCTTT. Translating it yields CASADSRRNTEAFF.

This clone was recorded once. The chain combines TRBV10-3 with TRBJ2-7, with D perhaps matching TRBD2 (7 bases). There are 14 residues in the CDR3. Germline V lookup: CDR1 ENHRY, CDR2 SYGVKD. V was trimmed by 7 bases and J by 6 bases, leaving 19 bases between them. This CDR3 is CAIKIRGALGEQYF. The CDR3 DNA sequence: TGTGCCATCAAAATACGGGGGGCTCTGGGCGAGCAGTACTTC.